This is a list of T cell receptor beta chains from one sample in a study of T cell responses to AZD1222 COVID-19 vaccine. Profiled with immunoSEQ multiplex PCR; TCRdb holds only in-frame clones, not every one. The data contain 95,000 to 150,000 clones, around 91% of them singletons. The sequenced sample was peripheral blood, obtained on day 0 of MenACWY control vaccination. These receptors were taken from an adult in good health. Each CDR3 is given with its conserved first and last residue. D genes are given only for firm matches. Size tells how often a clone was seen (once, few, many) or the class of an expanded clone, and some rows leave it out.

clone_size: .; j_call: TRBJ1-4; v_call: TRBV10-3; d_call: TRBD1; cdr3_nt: TGTGTCATCAGTGATTCTGGGACAGGGTTTAATGAAAAACTGTTTTTT; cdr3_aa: CVISDSGTGFNEKLFF
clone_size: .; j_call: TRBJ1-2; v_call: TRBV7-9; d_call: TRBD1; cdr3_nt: TGTGCCAGCAGCTTAGTTGCACAGGGGGATGGCTACACCTTC; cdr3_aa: CASSLVAQGDGYTF
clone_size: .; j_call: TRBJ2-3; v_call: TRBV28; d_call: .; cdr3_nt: TGTGCCAGCTCTCCCGTGGGGGCAGATACGCAGTATTTT; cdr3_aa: CASSPVGADTQYF
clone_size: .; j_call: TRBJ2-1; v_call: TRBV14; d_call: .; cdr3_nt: TGTGCCAGCAGCCCTACAGGGTCCTACAATGAGCAGTTCTTC; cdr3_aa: CASSPTGSYNEQFF
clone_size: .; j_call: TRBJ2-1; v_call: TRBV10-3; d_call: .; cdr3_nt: TGTGCCATCAACGAGGGGGACACTTACCCATACAATGAGCAGTTCTTC; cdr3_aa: CAINEGDTYPYNEQFF
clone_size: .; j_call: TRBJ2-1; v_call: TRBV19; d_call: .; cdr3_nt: TGTGCCAGTAGTATTTGGCGGGAAGAGCAGTTCTTC; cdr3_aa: CASSIWREEQFF
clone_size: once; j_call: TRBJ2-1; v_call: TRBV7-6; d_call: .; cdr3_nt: TGTGCCAGCAGCTTAAGGTTGGGGGAGTCATCCCTCAGGAATGAGCAGTTCTTC; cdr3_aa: CASSLRLGESSLRNEQFF
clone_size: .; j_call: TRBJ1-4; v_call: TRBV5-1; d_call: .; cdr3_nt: TGCGCCAGCAGCTTGGGGGTGAAAAGGACAACTAATGAAAAACTGTTTTTT; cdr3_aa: CASSLGVKRTTNEKLFF
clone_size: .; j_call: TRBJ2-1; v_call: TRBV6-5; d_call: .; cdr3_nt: TGTGCCAGCAGAAACCCGGGACCCAACAATGAGCAGTTCTTC; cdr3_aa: CASRNPGPNNEQFF
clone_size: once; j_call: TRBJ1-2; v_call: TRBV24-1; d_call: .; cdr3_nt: TGTGCCACCAGTGACCCAACAGTCAACTATGGCTACACCTTC; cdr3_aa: CATSDPTVNYGYTF
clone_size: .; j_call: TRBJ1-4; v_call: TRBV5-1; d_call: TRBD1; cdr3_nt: TGCGCCAGCAGCCCATCAGGGGGCAAGACTGAAAAACTGTTTTTT; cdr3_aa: CASSPSGGKTEKLFF
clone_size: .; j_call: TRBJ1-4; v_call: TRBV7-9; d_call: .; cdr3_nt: TGTGCCAGCAGCCCGATCCCGGTGGCGGGGGTAGTGGGTGAAAAACTGTTTTTT; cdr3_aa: CASSPIPVAGVVGEKLFF
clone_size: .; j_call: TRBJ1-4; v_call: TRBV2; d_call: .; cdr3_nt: TGTGCCAGCAAATTGGGACGGTTGAATGAAAAACTGTTTTTT; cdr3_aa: CASKLGRLNEKLFF
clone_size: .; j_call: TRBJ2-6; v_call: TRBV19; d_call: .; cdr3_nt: TGTGCCAGTAGTATACCGGGACGCTCTGGGGCCAACGTCCTGACTTTC; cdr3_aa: CASSIPGRSGANVLTF
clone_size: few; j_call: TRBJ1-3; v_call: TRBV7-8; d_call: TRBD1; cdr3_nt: TGTGCCAGCAGCTTCCGGACAGGGTCGAGCTCTGGAAACACCATATATTTT; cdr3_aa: CASSFRTGSSSGNTIYF
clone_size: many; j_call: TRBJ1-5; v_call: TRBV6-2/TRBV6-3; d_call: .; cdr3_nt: TGTGCCAGCAGTTACTTGGTTGAGGGAGATCAGCCCCAGCATTTT; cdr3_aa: CASSYLVEGDQPQHF
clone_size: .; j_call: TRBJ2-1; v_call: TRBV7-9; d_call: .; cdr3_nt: TGTGCCAGCAGCCCTCCAGGGAGCTCCTACAATGAGCAGTTCTTC; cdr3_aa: CASSPPGSSYNEQFF
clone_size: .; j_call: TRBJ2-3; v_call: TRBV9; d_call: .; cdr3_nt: TGTGCCAGCAGCGCCCTATCGGGAAGCCCTAGCACAGATACGCAGTATTTT; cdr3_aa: CASSALSGSPSTDTQYF
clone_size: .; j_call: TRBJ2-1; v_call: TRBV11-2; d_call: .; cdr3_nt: TGTGCCAGCAGCCAAAAAGGGGGGGACCACCCCTACAATGAGCAGTTCTTC; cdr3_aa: CASSQKGGDHPYNEQFF
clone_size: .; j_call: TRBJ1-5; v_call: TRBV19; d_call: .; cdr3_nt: TGTGCCAGTAGCCCGGGTGGTCGAAATCAGCCCCAGCATTTT; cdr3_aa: CASSPGGRNQPQHF
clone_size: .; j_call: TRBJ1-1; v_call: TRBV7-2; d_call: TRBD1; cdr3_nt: TGTGCCAGCACCTTAGACAGGGCGACTGAAGCTTTCTTT; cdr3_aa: CASTLDRATEAFF
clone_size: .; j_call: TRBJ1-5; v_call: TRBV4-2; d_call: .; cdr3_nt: TGTGCCAGCAGCAAAAACCTCGGGGGAGGACAGCCCCAGCATTTT; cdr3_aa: CASSKNLGGGQPQHF
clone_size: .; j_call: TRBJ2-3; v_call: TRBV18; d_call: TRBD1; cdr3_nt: TGTGCCAGCTCACCAGGGACAGAGTGGCGGTATACGCAGTATTTT; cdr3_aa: CASSPGTEWRYTQYF
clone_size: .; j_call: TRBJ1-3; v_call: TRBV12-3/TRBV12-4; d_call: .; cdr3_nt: TGTGCCAGCAGTTTCTGGGGAAACACCATATATTTT; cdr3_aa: CASSFWGNTIYF
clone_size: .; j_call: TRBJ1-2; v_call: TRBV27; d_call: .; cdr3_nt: TGTGCCAGCAGCCCAATTAACAGGGACTATGATGGCTACACCTTC; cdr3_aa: CASSPINRDYDGYTF